This record concerns one T cell receptor (beta chain) sequence. The target antigen is unknown. The data stem from a study of T-cell memory formation after mild COVID-19. The overall study: The study found TCR clusters largely donor specific.

Barcoded TCR alpha and TCR beta cDNA libraries with UMIs came from 5'RACE using constant-segment primers. TCRdb ran MiXCR on the 5' RACE reads and lists one entry per CDR3 protein. The data contain some 270,000 distinct CDR3 sequences, approximately 15% of them singletons. General observations from the study: Most CD4+ clones that shrank were in CM and EM, while CD8+ ones turned up in EMRA. Clones shrinking from day 15 to 85 showed even CD4/CD8 mixes; later expanders tilted CD4+.

Input material: PBMCs or a T cell subset sorted from them (not recorded which). This TCR derives from an adult woman who had mild COVID-19 (a few samples of this study predate the infection). Cell type and time point are not known.

As DNA, the CDR3 is TGCGCCAGCAGCCAAGAACGCGGGGGGTATGATGAGCAGTTCTTC. Amino acids: CASSQERGGYDEQFF. The rearrangement links TRBV4-1 to TRBJ2-1; TRBD2 aligns across 8 bases. The V and J ends lost 0 bases and 8 bases, in that order; junction bases with no gene match: 6. The germline CDR1 and CDR2 sequences are MGHRA and YSYEKL. CDR3 size: 15 residues.